The 30 T cell receptor beta chains listed next were all sequenced from one sample in a study of vaccination and CD4 T cells after COVID-19 (dated by TCRdb to between 2021 and 2024). Library preparation employed PCR. Sequenced on an Illumina iSeq 100. DNA from cultured CD4+ T cells was subjected to TCR sequencing with the Oncomine TCR Beta short-read assay at the Johns Hopkins FTIC core. Using fastp at Q25 and MiXCR, TCRdb reprocessed the public reads and kept productive beta chains. All rows with the same CDR3 protein become a single entry with the most common DNA and genes. Within this sample are about 14,000 distinct CDR3 sequences, with under 45% of them counted one time only. The ten top clones hold approximately 15% of the sample. Their recognized antigens are unknown. The treatment or condition label, as the study defines it: roughly nine-day PBMC culture with coronavirus spike peptide pools or control peptides (ViraFEST assay).

Material for sequencing was cultured CD4+ T cells from blood. These receptors came from a human donor with COVID-19.

The CDR3 loop is CSASRPGIGELFF. In DNA form, the CDR3 reads TGCAGTGCTAGTAGGCCAGGCATCGGGGAGCTGTTTTTT. The chain uses TRBV20-1 and TRBJ2-2; no clear D gene. The CDR3 is 13 amino acids. The V end was cut by 3 bases, the J end by 7 bases, with 12 bases between. CDR1 DFQATT and CDR2 SNEGSKA come from the germline V gene (reference sequence).

This clonotype was seen more than once but under ten times. J is TRBJ2-5 and V is TRBV7-8, with 12 bases that match TRBD2. CDR1 is SGHVS, CDR2 FQNEAQ, per germline. With 4 bases clipped from V and 3 bases from J, the junction kept 9 bases outside the gene matches. There are 17 residues in the CDR3. CDR3: CASSSRPSGGAEETQYF. The DNA of the CDR3 is TGTGCCAGCAGCTCCCGCCCTAGCGGGGGGGCCGAAGAGACCCAGTACTTC.

In DNA form, the CDR3 reads TGTGCCATCCGGGGCACCCTTTACGAGCAGTACTTC. This gives the protein CAIRGTLYEQYF. The chain carries TRBV28 and TRBJ2-7; D assignment may be TRBD1 or TRBD2 (5 bases each). With 10 bases removed from V and 4 bases from J, the gap between germline ends came to 14 bases. From germline, CDR1 is MDHEN and CDR2 SYDVKM. The CDR3 is 12 residues long.

This clonotype was picked up a small number of times. V and J are TRBV6-1 and TRBJ2-6; TRBD1 agrees at 11 bases. The CDR3 has 17 residues. V gave up 6 bases and J gave up 0 bases; unmatched junction bases: 4. The germline V gene encodes CDR1 MNHNS and CDR2 SASEGT. In DNA form, the CDR3 reads TGTGCCAGCAGCCCGGGACAGGGGGACTCTGGGGCCAACGTCCTGACTTTC. As protein: CASSPGQGDSGANVLTF.

The chain is built from TRBV12-3 or TRBV12-4 and TRBJ2-1, with 11 nucleotides matching TRBD2. V was pared by 6 bases and J by 6 bases, with 7 bases of the junction left unmatched. CDR3 size: 15 residues. CDR3 nucleotides: TGTGCCAGCAGACTACTAGCGGGGGTAGGCAATGAGCAGTTCTTC. This codes for CASRLLAGVGNEQFF.

This sequence joins TRBV12-3 or TRBV12-4 and TRBJ2-2; a possible D gene is TRBD1 (5 bases). The V end lost 6 bases, the J end lost 1 base, and 9 bases lay between the germline ends. This CDR3 has 14 residues. CDR3 bases: TGTGCCAGCAGAATGGGGCAGAACACCGGGGAGCTGTTTTTT. Its translation is CASRMGQNTGELFF.

This chain links TRBV11-3 with TRBJ1-6, with D maybe TRBD1 (6 bases). The ends were cut back, 10 bases at V and 10 bases at J, with 14 bases in the middle. This CDR3 region has 12 residues. CDR1 is SGHNT and CDR2 is YENEEA in the germline V gene. The CDR3 nucleotides read TGTGCCACCCAGACAGGAACCTCACCCCTCCACTTT. Amino acids: CATQTGTSPLHF.

This clonotype was detected only a few times. The rearrangement joins TRBV7-9 to TRBJ1-4; maybe TRBD1 (5 bases). CDR1 and CDR2 (germline): SEHNR, FQNEAQ (reference sequence). Trimming took off 6 bases at V and 6 bases at J, with 14 bases between the two ends. The length of the CDR3 is 14 residues. CDR3 bases: TGTGCCAGCAGAAGCATGTCGACAGATGAAAAACTGTTTTTT. Amino acid sequence: CASRSMSTDEKLFF.

This clonotype was detected only a few times. The chain uses TRBV6-2 or TRBV6-3 and TRBJ1-5; D is perhaps TRBD1 (6 bases). From germline, CDR1 is MNHEY and CDR2 SVGEGT. This CDR3 comprises 15 residues. Between the trimmed V and J ends, which lost 3 bases and 4 bases, there was a span of 13 bases. CDR3 in DNA: TGTGCCAGCAGTTATGCGGGGGGCAGAAATCAGCCCCAGCATTTT. Translated: CASSYAGGRNQPQHF.

In this sample, this clonotype turned up a few times. CDR3 in amino acids: CASSILQANQPQHF. CDR3 nucleotide sequence: TGTGCCAGTAGTATCTTACAGGCCAATCAGCCCCAGCATTTT. The V gene is TRBV19, the J gene TRBJ1-5; tentatively, D is TRBD1 (5 bases). The CDR3 runs 14 residues. Germline loops: CDR1 LNHDA, CDR2 SQIVND (reference sequence). Deletions cut 3 bases from V and 3 bases from J, with 9 bases between.

The chain couples TRBV7-3 to TRBJ2-3; 7 positions agree with TRBD2. V dropped 5 bases and J dropped 4; count of bases not matched to a gene: 12. Germline V gene sequence: CDR1 SGHTA, CDR2 FQGTGA. The CDR3 consists of 16 residues. CDR3 residues: CASSLRDGGRADTQYF. CDR3 DNA sequence: TGTGCCAGCAGCCTAAGGGACGGGGGGAGGGCAGATACGCAGTATTTT.

This chain joins TRBV6-2 or TRBV6-3 and TRBJ2-3; D might be TRBD2 (5 bases). Germline V gene sequence: CDR1 MNHEY, CDR2 SVGEGT. The CDR3 totals 15 residues. Trimming left V 9 bases short and J 0 bases short, with 16 bases between. The CDR3 nucleotides are TGTGCCAGTAATAGGGAGCGGACGAGCACAGATACGCAGTATTTT. It translates to CASNRERTSTDTQYF.

This clonotype was seen only a few times. The rearrangement uses TRBV7-2 and TRBJ1-3; D may be TRBD1 (5 bases). Germline CDR1 SGHTA, CDR2 FQGNSA. Trimming removed 3 bases from V and 9 bases from J, with 12 bases in between. The CDR3 covers 13 residues. This chain's CDR3 is CASSLGVGGTIYF. The DNA of the CDR3 is TGTGCCAGCAGCTTGGGCGTGGGGGGCACCATATATTTT.

This clonotype was seen a handful of times. The gene calls are TRBV7-8 and TRBJ1-2, with 7 bases that match TRBD1. The CDR3 consists of 15 residues. With 0 bases clipped from V and 6 bases from J, the junction kept 7 bases outside the gene matches. The germline gives CDR1 SGHVS, CDR2 FQNEAQ. CDR3 loop: CASSLATQGINGYTF. CDR3 sequence (DNA): TGTGCCAGCAGCTTAGCGACACAGGGGATTAATGGCTACACCTTC.

The chain combines TRBV20-1 with TRBJ1-4, with no clear D. Trimming stripped 6 bases from V and 3 bases from J, with 14 bases between. Germline assignment: CDR1 DFQATT and CDR2 SNEGSKA (reference sequence). This CDR3 comprises 14 residues. The CDR3 nucleotides are TGCAGTGCCAGACCCCCGAACTCTAATGAAAAACTGTTTTTT. The encoded protein is CSARPPNSNEKLFF.

This chain joins TRBV6-1 and TRBJ2-7, with 7 bases aligning to TRBD1. Germline V gene data show CDR1 as MNHNS and CDR2 as SASEGT. V trimming: 5 bases; J trimming: 4 bases; junction bases outside the gene matches: 14. This CDR3 contains 16 residues. In nucleotides, the CDR3 is TGTGCCAGCAGTCCGCTGGGGGCAGGGGGAGTTTACGAGCAGTACTTC. It translates to CASSPLGAGGVYEQYF.

This rearrangement joins TRBV25-1 to TRBJ1-2; no clear D. In germline, CDR1 is MGHDK, CDR2 SYGVNS. The CDR3 is made up of 11 amino acids. Trimming took off 4 bases at V and 8 bases at J, with 8 bases between the two ends. The CDR3 bases are TGTGCCAGCAGTGGGCTTTACGGCTACACCTTC. This gives the protein CASSGLYGYTF.

This rearrangement joins TRBV12-3 or TRBV12-4 to TRBJ2-1; 8 bases agree with TRBD2. The CDR3 covers 15 residues. V lost 5 bases and J lost 0; bases outside the gene matches: 3. The CDR3 nucleotides read TGTGCCAGCAGTCAGCGGGGGAGCTCCTACAATGAGCAGTTCTTC. Residues: CASSQRGSSYNEQFF.

The chain recombines TRBV30 with TRBJ1-1, with D perhaps TRBD1 (6 bases). Germline assignment: CDR1 GTSNPN and CDR2 SVGIG (reference sequence). Trimming removed 4 bases from V and 1 base from J, with 7 bases in between. This CDR3 is 12 amino acids long. This CDR3 reads CAWKGQNTEAFF. Here the CDR3 DNA reads TGTGCCTGGAAGGGACAGAACACTGAAGCTTTCTTT.

Judged by abundance, this clonotype is medium-sized. V usage is TRBV27 and J usage is TRBJ1-2, with D maybe TRBD1 (5 bases). CDR3 length: 15 amino acids. Germline CDR1 is MNHEY and CDR2 is SMNVEV (reference sequence). The V and J ends lost 8 bases and 4 bases respectively, with 20 bases between them. The CDR3 DNA sequence: TGTGCCAGCCTCGCGCCCCAGGGAGGTCCCTATGGCTACACCTTC. This sequence encodes CASLAPQGGPYGYTF.

The genes are TRBV5-4 and TRBJ1-2, with D perhaps TRBD1 (6 bases). Germline values: CDR1 SGHNT, CDR2 YYREEE (reference sequence). The CDR3 has 14 amino acids. Deletions cut 1 base from V and 5 bases from J, with 12 bases between. The CDR3 nucleotides are TGTGCCAGCAGCTTGAGGGGGATGCAGTATGGCTACACCTTC. This gives the protein CASSLRGMQYGYTF. The full variable domain, completed using reference TRBV5-4 and TRBJ1-2, is ETGVTQSPTHLIKTRGQQVTLRCSSQSGHNTVSWYQQALGQGPQFIFQYYREEENGRGNFPPRFSGLQFPNYSSELNVNALELDDSALYLCASSLRGMQYGYTFGSGTRLTVV.

This clonotype appeared a single time. This chain uses TRBV11-2 with TRBJ1-5; tentative D call: TRBD1 (5 bases). V lost 4 bases to trimming and J lost 5 bases, with 15 bases between them. CDR1 and CDR2 from the germline V gene are SGHAT and FQNNGV. The CDR3 totals 15 residues. Here the CDR3 DNA reads TGTGCCAGCAGCTCTTCAGGGCTCGGGTATCAGCCCCAGCATTTT. This sequence encodes CASSSSGLGYQPQHF.

The gene calls are TRBV2 and TRBJ1-2; TRBD1 matches 7 bases. Germline trimming cut 8 bases from V and 7 bases from J; bases unmatched to any gene: 16. Germline lookup yields CDR1 SNHLY and CDR2 FYNNEI. There are 15 residues in the CDR3. The DNA for the CDR3 is TGTGCCAGCCTCGTACCCGGGACAGTAACTAGTGGCTACACCTTC. This gives the protein CASLVPGTVTSGYTF.

The sample holds a few counts of this clonotype. The V and J genes are TRBV6-1 and TRBJ2-3; unclear D gene. This CDR3 spans 11 amino acids. Germline V gene data show CDR1 as MNHNS and CDR2 as SASEGT. With 5 bases removed from V and 6 bases from J, the gap between germline ends came to 6 bases. DNA of the CDR3: TGTGCCAGCAGTACTCGTGATACGCAGTATTTT. Protein: CASSTRDTQYF.

In its sample, this clonotype ranks as medium-sized. The rearrangement links TRBV6-2 or TRBV6-3 to TRBJ2-3, with D perhaps TRBD2 (6 bases). This CDR3 comprises 15 residues. V gave up 0 bases and J gave up 4 bases, with 11 bases separating them. CDR1 is MNHEY, CDR2 SVGEGT, per germline. CDR3 in DNA: TGTGCCAGCAGTTACTCGGCGGGGCTCTCAGATACGCAGTATTTT. Translated, it gives CASSYSAGLSDTQYF.

The chain combines TRBV6-1 with TRBJ2-7; 7 positions agree with TRBD1. The CDR3 is made up of 13 amino acids. The V gene end was trimmed by 5 bases and the J gene end by 9 bases; junction bases not matched to a gene: 10. CDR1 is MNHNS and CDR2 is SASEGT in the germline V gene. The CDR3 loop is CASSPTKGGGQYF. CDR3 DNA: TGTGCCAGCAGTCCAACAAAAGGGGGCGGGCAGTACTTC.

This clonotype was seen more than once but under ten times. The chain carries TRBV6-1 and TRBJ2-3, with D possibly being TRBD1 or TRBD2 (5 bases each). V dropped 6 bases and J dropped 1 base, with 14 bases sitting between them. Per the germline V gene, CDR1 is MNHNS and CDR2 is SASEGT. This CDR3 spans 15 amino acids. CDR3 in amino acids: CASSSPGQGTDTQYF. CDR3 in DNA: TGTGCCAGCAGCTCCCCGGGGCAGGGCACAGATACGCAGTATTTT.

A few counts support this clonotype. J is TRBJ2-5 and V is TRBV20-1, with 12 positions matching TRBD2. J lost 5 bases, V lost 2 bases, and 6 bases had no gene match. CDR3 length: 15 residues. Germline V gives CDR1 DFQATT, CDR2 SNEGSKA (reference sequence). The CDR3 DNA follows: TGCAGTGCTAGACTAGCGGGGGGGCTGGGGGAGACCCAGTACTTC. Its translation: CSARLAGGLGETQYF.

The chain is built from TRBV20-1 and TRBJ2-7; perhaps TRBD1 as D (5 bases). The ends were cut back, 6 bases at V and 3 bases at J, with 15 bases in the middle. The germline V gene encodes CDR1 DFQATT and CDR2 SNEGSKA (reference sequence). The CDR3 extends over 13 amino acids. This CDR3 is CSASGRPNYEQYF. The CDR3 region has the DNA TGCAGTGCCTCAGGGCGTCCTAACTACGAGCAGTACTTC.

This CDR3 reads CASSLDGRGVGNSPLHF. DNA for the CDR3: TGCGCCAGCAGCTTGGACGGCAGGGGAGTGGGCAATTCACCCCTCCACTTT. The chain uses TRBV5-1 and TRBJ1-6; D perhaps matches TRBD1 (6 bases). The CDR3 runs 17 residues. Germline CDR1 reads SGHRS; CDR2 reads YFSETQ. Trimming shortened V by 0 bases and J by 7 bases, and 17 bases separated the two germline ends.